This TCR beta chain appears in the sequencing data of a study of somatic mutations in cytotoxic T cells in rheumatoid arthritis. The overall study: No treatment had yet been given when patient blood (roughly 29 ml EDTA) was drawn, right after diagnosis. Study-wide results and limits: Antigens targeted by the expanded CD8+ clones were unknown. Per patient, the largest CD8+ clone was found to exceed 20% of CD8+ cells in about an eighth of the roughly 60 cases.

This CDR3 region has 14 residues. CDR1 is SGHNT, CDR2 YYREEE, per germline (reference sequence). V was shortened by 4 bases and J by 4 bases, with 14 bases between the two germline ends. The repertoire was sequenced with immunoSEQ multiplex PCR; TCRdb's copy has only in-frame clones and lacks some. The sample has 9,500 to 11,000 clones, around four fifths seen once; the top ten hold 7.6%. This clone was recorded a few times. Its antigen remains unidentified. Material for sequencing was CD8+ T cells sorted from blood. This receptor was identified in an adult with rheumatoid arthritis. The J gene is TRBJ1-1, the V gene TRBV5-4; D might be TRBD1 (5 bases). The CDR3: CASSPGHGFTEAFF. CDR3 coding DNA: TGTGCCAGCAGCCCTGGACATGGATTCACTGAAGCTTTCTTT.